This TCR beta chain derives from a study of blood T cell repertoires in COVID-19. As for the study in general: Spain, Italy and the United States supplied samples that represented acute and convalescent COVID-19. PBMCs, B-cell-depleted T cells, or T cells were the source of the cDNA or gDNA that made up the material.

Study processing details: Reference gene primer amplification gave nucleated cell count estimates. Generated by immunoSEQ multiplex PCR, the TCRdb table keeps only in-frame clones and is missing some. V and J calls and clone size are as listed in that table; D and trimming were resolved from the DNA. Of 250,000 to 300,000 clones listed, roughly 90% are singletons. The ends lost 0 bases at V and 0 bases at J; junction bases unmatched: 8. This CDR3 region has 18 residues. Germline V lookup: CDR1 SGHRS, CDR2 YFSETQ. The clonotype comes from a man aged 50 to 59 with acute or convalescent COVID-19. The chain combines TRBV5-1 with TRBJ2-4; 8 positions match TRBD2. Sequenced material: peripheral blood. The CDR3 here is CASSLGIAGLSAKNIQYF. For the CDR3, the DNA is TGCGCCAGCAGCTTGGGGATAGCGGGGCTTTCAGCCAAAAACATTCAGTACTTC.